This T cell receptor beta chain was recorded in a study of T-cell memory formation after mild COVID-19. As for the study in general: Across donors, TCR clusters were largely donor specific. Overall study results and limits: There was a balanced CD4/CD8 profile in clones contracting day 15 to 85, and later expanders leaned CD4+. Among CD4+ contracting clones, most were CM and EM, and CD8+ ones EMRA. Certain responding clones were present in pre-infection memory, suggesting participation of cross-reactive memory.

V was pared by 8 bases and J by 2 bases, with 10 bases between. The length of the CDR3 is 12 residues. CDR1 and CDR2 (germline): LGHDT, YNNKEL (reference sequence). This clonotype appeared a few times. Antigen specificity is unknown. In TCRdb, the 5' RACE reads were re-called with MiXCR into one record per CDR3 protein. The table lists 85,000 to 130,000 distinct CDR3 sequences, 11% of them singletons. The rearrangement joins TRBV3-1 to TRBJ2-7; D is unresolved. Material for sequencing was PBMCs or a T cell subset sorted from them (not recorded which). The source of this sequence is a man between 18 and 35 years old who had mild COVID-19 (a few samples of this study predate the infection). Cell type and time point are not known. DNA of the CDR3: TGTGCCAGCGGAGACGGCCCCTACGAGCAGTACTTC. Translation: CASGDGPYEQYF.